These 31 T cell receptor beta chains share one sample of origin, sequenced in a study of OX40 agonist ivuxolimab in advanced cancers. The protocol was immunoSEQ multiplex PCR, while the TCRdb copy is restricted to in-frame clones and leaves out a portion. The sample consists of roughly 110,000 clones, around 93% of them appearing once. Here the sequenced sample was CD4+ or CD8+ T cells sorted from blood, taken in a trial of the OX40 agonist ivuxolimab. These receptors were collected from an adult with an advanced solid tumor such as melanoma, head and neck, liver or kidney cancer.

V gene TRBV4-2 combines with J gene TRBJ1-3; D is undetermined. Germline V gene lookup returns CDR1 LGHNA and CDR2 YNFKEQ. The CDR3 spans 16 residues. V was pared by 0 bases and J by 0 bases, with 9 bases between. The CDR3 region has the DNA TGTGCCAGCAGCCAAGAAACAAGCCTCTCTGGAAACACCATATATTTT. Translation: CASSQETSLSGNTIYF.

The chain employs TRBV5-1 and TRBJ1-1; 7 bases map to TRBD1. The germline V gene encodes CDR1 SGHRS and CDR2 YFSETQ. The CDR3 runs 15 residues. J was trimmed by 4 bases and V by 0 bases; bases with no gene match: 6. CDR3 loop: CASSLADREATEAFF. CDR3 coding DNA: TGCGCCAGCAGCTTGGCCGACAGGGAAGCCACTGAAGCTTTCTTT.

The chain is built from TRBV19 and TRBJ2-7, with a tentative D call TRBD1 (5 bases). The germline V gene has CDR1 LNHDA and CDR2 SQIVND (reference sequence). With 5 bases removed from V and 1 base from J, the gap between germline ends came to 9 bases. The CDR3 covers 13 residues. The CDR3 protein is CASSSTVSYEQYF. The CDR3 DNA reads as TGTGCCAGTAGTTCGACAGTGTCCTACGAGCAGTACTTC.

The chain employs TRBV28 and TRBJ1-5, with D possibly matching TRBD1 (6 bases). The CDR3 covers 16 residues. The germline V gene has CDR1 MDHEN and CDR2 SYDVKM. Trimming removed 4 bases from V and 6 bases from J, with 19 bases in between. As DNA, the CDR3 is TGTGCCAGCAGTTCCAACCTCGGGGGGGCGGGTCAGCCCCAGCATTTT. Protein sequence: CASSSNLGGAGQPQHF. The full variable domain, completed using reference TRBV28 and TRBJ1-5, is DVKVTQSSRYLVKRTGEKVFLECVQDMDHENMFWYRQDPGLGLRLIYFSYDVKMKEKGDIPEGYSVSREKKERFSLILESASTNQTSMYLCASSSNLGGAGQPQHFGDGTRLSIL.

The chain couples TRBV6-1 to TRBJ1-5, with D maybe TRBD1 (5 bases). V lost 3 bases and J 3 bases, leaving 9 bases between the germline ends. The CDR3 extends over 14 amino acids. CDR1 and CDR2 (germline): MNHNS, SASEGT. DNA for the CDR3: TGTGCCAGCAGTGAGACAGCGAACAATCAGCCCCAGCATTTT. It specifies CASSETANNQPQHF.

Only one count was recorded for this clone. CDR3 in DNA: TGTGCCAGCAGCTTATGGGGGGCAGGGGGAGGCAATCAGCCCCAGCATTTT. Amino acid sequence: CASSLWGAGGGNQPQHF. This chain joins TRBV7-9 and TRBJ1-5; 7 nucleotides align to TRBD1. This CDR3 has 17 residues. The V gene end was trimmed by 2 bases and the J gene end by 2 bases; junction bases not matched to a gene: 9. Germline lookup yields CDR1 SEHNR and CDR2 FQNEAQ (reference sequence).

The chain employs TRBV5-6 and TRBJ2-5, with TRBD1 matching 10 bases. The CDR3 has 15 residues. CDR1 SGHDT and CDR2 YYEEEE come from the germline V gene. Trimming removed 3 bases from V and 3 bases from J; junction bases left unmatched: 5. For the CDR3, the DNA is TGTGCCAGCAGCTGGACCGGGACAGGGGAAGAGACCCAGTACTTC. Its translation: CASSWTGTGEETQYF. The variable domain in full, completed from reference TRBV5-6 and TRBJ2-5, reads DAGVTQSPTHLIKTRGQQVTLRCSPKSGHDTVSWYQQALGQGPQFIFQYYEEEERQRGNFPDRFSGHQFPNYSSELNVNALLLGDSALYLCASSWTGTGEETQYFGPGTRLLVL.

The J gene is TRBJ2-5, the V gene TRBV28; D perhaps matches TRBD1 (5 bases). The CDR3 spans 16 residues. V was trimmed by 5 bases and J by 1 base, leaving 17 bases between them. Germline V gene sequence: CDR1 MDHEN, CDR2 SYDVKM. This CDR3 reads CASSESMGQGQETQYF. The CDR3 DNA is TGTGCCAGCAGTGAATCAATGGGGCAGGGCCAAGAGACCCAGTACTTC.

In its sample, this clone was seen once. V gene TRBV6-1 combines with J gene TRBJ2-7; D unresolved. This CDR3 is 15 amino acids long. Looked up from germline, CDR1 is MNHNS and CDR2 is SASEGT. Trimming took 5 bases from V and 1 from J, leaving 15 bases between them. The CDR3 loop reads CASSSDRGGSYEQYF. Here the CDR3 DNA reads TGTGCCAGCAGTTCCGACCGCGGCGGTTCCTACGAGCAGTACTTC.

J is TRBJ1-2 and V is TRBV7-3; unclear D gene. Between the trimmed V and J ends, which lost 5 bases and 4 bases, there was a span of 11 bases. The CDR3 is made up of 13 amino acids. The germline V gene has CDR1 SGHTA and CDR2 FQGTGA. In nucleotides, the CDR3 is TGTGCCAGCAGCCTCGCTACTATCTATGGCTACACCTTC. Its translation: CASSLATIYGYTF.

The chain links TRBV5-1 to TRBJ1-4, with D possibly being TRBD1 (5 bases). Trimming left V 0 bases short and J 8 bases short, with 14 bases between. Germline-derived CDR1 and CDR2 are SGHRS and YFSETQ. CDR3 length equals 15 residues. The DNA for the CDR3 is TGCGCCAGCAGCTTGGTGGGGCAGCGAGGGGAAAAACTGTTTTTT. This sequence encodes CASSLVGQRGEKLFF.

This sequence joins TRBV18 and TRBJ2-2; tentative D call: TRBD2 (5 bases). Germline loops: CDR1 KGHSH, CDR2 LQKENI. With 6 bases removed from V and 3 bases from J, the gap between germline ends came to 14 bases. The CDR3 is 15 residues long. The DNA of the CDR3 is TGTGCCAGCTCCCCCGGAGGCTTGGACACCGGGGAGCTGTTTTTT. Translating gives CASSPGGLDTGELFF.

The V call is TRBV15, the J call TRBJ2-6; D not certain. The CDR3 runs 12 residues. V was trimmed by 6 bases and J by 2 bases, leaving 2 bases between them. CDR1 LNHNV and CDR2 YYDKDF come from the germline V gene (reference sequence). CDR3 DNA: TGTGCCACCAGTCCTGGGGCCAACGTCCTGACTTTC. This gives the protein CATSPGANVLTF.

V usage is TRBV30 and J usage is TRBJ1-4; D ambiguous. V was pared by 3 bases and J by 5 bases, with 13 bases between. The CDR3 spans 14 residues. Germline V gene data show CDR1 as GTSNPN and CDR2 as SVGIG (reference sequence). The CDR3 protein is CAWSASGFNEKLFF. Here the CDR3 DNA reads TGTGCCTGGAGCGCCTCTGGGTTCAATGAAAAACTGTTTTTT.

The chain employs TRBV6-5 and TRBJ1-1; unclear D gene. The ends were cut back, 8 bases at V and 1 base at J, with 11 bases in the middle. The CDR3 contains 13 residues. CDR1 is MNHEY, CDR2 SVGAGI, per germline. CDR3 sequence reads: CASLPPGNTEAFF. The CDR3 DNA sequence: TGTGCCAGCCTTCCCCCGGGGAACACTGAAGCTTTCTTT.

The rearrangement joins TRBV23-1 to TRBJ1-2, with TRBD1 matching 9 bases. TRBV23-1 is given ORF status, its function remaining uncertain. V trimming: 2 bases; J trimming: 4 bases; junction bases outside the gene matches: 8. The CDR3 contains 16 residues. As DNA, the CDR3 is TGCGCCAGCAGTCAACGGGACAGGGATTCGGGCTATGGCTACACCTTC. Protein: CASSQRDRDSGYGYTF.

The chain has TRBV14 and TRBJ1-4, with 9 bases lining up with TRBD1. CDR1 is SGHDN, CDR2 FVKESK, per germline. This CDR3 comprises 15 residues. Germline trimming cut 4 bases from V and 6 bases from J; bases unmatched to any gene: 6. The DNA for the CDR3 is TGTGCCAGCAGCCCCTACAGGGGGCTAGATGAAAAACTGTTTTTT. It translates to CASSPYRGLDEKLFF. The variable domain in full, with the rest retrieved from reference TRBV14 and TRBJ1-4, is EAGVTQFPSHSVIEKGQTVTLRCDPISGHDNLYWYRRVMGKEIKFLLHFVKESKQDESGMPNNRFLAERTGGTYSTLKVQPAELEDSGVYFCASSPYRGLDEKLFFGSGTQLSVL.

The rearrangement links TRBV7-9 to TRBJ1-5; D may be TRBD1 (5 bases). This CDR3 has 15 amino acids. Trimming took off 5 bases at V and 3 bases at J, with 14 bases between the two ends. The germline CDR1 and CDR2 sequences are SEHNR and FQNEAQ (reference sequence). The chain's CDR3 is CASSAGTGVNQPQHF. CDR3 bases: TGTGCCAGCAGCGCCGGGACTGGCGTCAATCAGCCCCAGCATTTT. The full variable domain, with the rest looked up from reference TRBV7-9 and TRBJ1-5, is DTGVSQNPRHKITKRGQNVTFRCDPISEHNRLYWYRQTLGQGPEFLTYFQNEAQLEKSRLLSDRFSAERPKGSFSTLEIQRTEQGDSAMYLCASSAGTGVNQPQHFGDGTRLSIL.

This chain links TRBV7-9 with TRBJ2-3; TRBD1 matches at 7 bases. The junction had 11 bases not matched to a gene; V was cut back by 5 bases and J by 3 bases. This CDR3 region has 16 residues. CDR1 is SEHNR, CDR2 FQNEAQ, per germline (reference sequence). The CDR3 sequence is CASSPRAQGVTDTQYF. The DNA of the CDR3 is TGTGCCAGCAGCCCCAGGGCTCAGGGGGTGACAGATACGCAGTATTTT.

The chain is built from TRBV5-1 and TRBJ2-1; 8 bases are a match to TRBD2. V was pared by 0 bases and J by 1 base, with 0 bases of the junction left unmatched. The CDR3 consists of 15 residues. Germline V gene sequence: CDR1 SGHRS, CDR2 YFSETQ. CDR3 DNA sequence: TGCGCCAGCAGCTTGGTAGCGGGGTCCTACAATGAGCAGTTCTTC. Protein product: CASSLVAGSYNEQFF.

This sequence joins TRBV6-5 and TRBJ2-5; 8 nucleotides agree with TRBD1. V was pared by 6 bases and J by 2 bases, with 5 bases of the junction left unmatched. CDR3 length: 14 residues. The germline gives CDR1 MNHEY, CDR2 SVGAGI. CDR3 amino acids: CASRRQGWQETQYF. The DNA for the CDR3 is TGTGCCAGCAGGAGACAGGGGTGGCAAGAGACCCAGTACTTC.

Here the CDR3 DNA reads TGTGCCAGCAGCTTCACAGGGAACACTGAAGCTTTCTTT. It yields the protein CASSFTGNTEAFF. This chain joins TRBV7-6 and TRBJ1-1; D might be TRBD1 (5 bases). V lost 3 bases to trimming and J lost 1 base, with 6 bases between them. Germline CDR1 is SGHVS and CDR2 is FNYEAQ. The CDR3 covers 13 residues.

The chain carries TRBV30 and TRBJ2-3; 10 bases agree with TRBD2. Germline CDR1 is GTSNPN and CDR2 is SVGIG (reference sequence). With V trimmed by 5 bases and J by 6 bases, 5 bases remained unmatched. The CDR3 is 13 residues long. The CDR3 DNA sequence: TGTGCCTGGCGACTAGCGGGCTGGGATACGCAGTATTTT. Residues: CAWRLAGWDTQYF.

This rearrangement joins TRBV10-3 to TRBJ1-1, with 8 bases fitting TRBD1. Germline assignment: CDR1 ENHRY and CDR2 SYGVKD. The CDR3 length is 14 residues. V lost 6 bases to trimming and J lost 1 base; unmatched junction nucleotides: 4. CDR3 residues: CAIRTGTGNTEAFF. The CDR3 bases are TGTGCCATCAGGACTGGGACAGGGAACACTGAAGCTTTCTTT.

The rearrangement uses TRBV28 and TRBJ1-2; TRBD1 matches at 8 bases. There are 16 residues in the CDR3. Trimming at V came to 10 bases and at J to 4 bases, leaving 17 bases not matched to a gene. CDR1 MDHEN and CDR2 SYDVKM come from the germline V gene. CDR3 DNA: TGTGCCATCCGGGGGAAACCAGGGGGCGGAATCTATGGCTACACCTTC. Amino acids: CAIRGKPGGGIYGYTF.

The CDR3: CATQSQTSYEQYF. CDR3 in DNA: TGTGCCACCCAGAGTCAGACTTCCTACGAGCAGTACTTC. The chain has TRBV27 and TRBJ2-7; no reliable D call. This CDR3 comprises 13 residues. The germline CDR1 and CDR2 sequences are MNHEY and SMNVEV (reference sequence). The V and J ends lost 10 bases and 1 base respectively, with 14 bases between them.

Note on this clone: The same CDR3 can be traced to other DNA sequences in this sample. The chain has TRBV5-1 and TRBJ2-2, with 9 bases identical to TRBD2. Per germline, CDR1 SGHRS and CDR2 YFSETQ. This CDR3 contains 16 residues. With 0 bases clipped from V and 2 bases from J, the junction kept 2 bases outside the gene matches. CDR3 sequence (DNA): TGCGCCAGCAGCTTGGGGCTAGCGGGAAACACCGGGGAGCTGTTTTTT. Translated, it gives CASSLGLAGNTGELFF. Full variable domain (outside the CDR3, taken from reference TRBV5-1 and TRBJ2-2): KAGVTQTPRYLIKTRGQQVTLSCSPISGHRSVSWYQQTPGQGLQFLFEYFSETQRNKGNFPGRFSGRQFSNSRSEMNVSTLELGDSALYLCASSLGLAGNTGELFFGEGSRLTVL.

The chain links TRBV28 to TRBJ1-2; 9 positions match TRBD1. This CDR3 has 17 residues. Germline CDR1 is MDHEN and CDR2 is SYDVKM. Trimming removed 6 bases from V and 0 bases from J; junction bases left unmatched: 11. CDR3 in amino acids: CASSGRGTGSANYGYTF. The CDR3 DNA sequence: TGTGCCAGCAGCGGCCGCGGGACAGGGTCCGCTAACTATGGCTACACCTTC.

V gene TRBV2 combines with J gene TRBJ1-1; 9 bases agree with TRBD1. V was clipped by 6 bases and J by 10 bases; unmatched bases: 12. The V gene's germline CDR1 is SNHLY and CDR2 FYNNEI. The CDR3 consists of 14 residues. The DNA for the CDR3 is TGTGCCAGCAGCGGGGGACAGGGTTTCCTTGGAGCTTTCTTT. Protein: CASSGGQGFLGAFF.

This clone was seen just once. The V call is TRBV6-6, the J call TRBJ2-3, with D unclear. V lost 11 bases to trimming and J lost 2 bases, with 11 bases between them. The CDR3 has 12 amino acids. The V gene's germline CDR1 is MNHNY and CDR2 SVGAGI (reference sequence). The CDR3, as DNA: TGTGCCGGCCGCGGTAACACAGATACGCAGTATTTT. Translated, it gives CAGRGNTDTQYF.

V gene TRBV6-5 combines with J gene TRBJ1-3, with D possibly TRBD1 on 6 matching bases. This CDR3 region has 12 residues. Germline loops: CDR1 MNHEY, CDR2 SVGAGI. Trimming took off 10 bases at V and 1 base at J, with 8 bases between the two ends. The CDR3: CATRGSGNTIYF. DNA of the CDR3: TGTGCCACGAGGGGGTCTGGAAACACCATATATTTT.